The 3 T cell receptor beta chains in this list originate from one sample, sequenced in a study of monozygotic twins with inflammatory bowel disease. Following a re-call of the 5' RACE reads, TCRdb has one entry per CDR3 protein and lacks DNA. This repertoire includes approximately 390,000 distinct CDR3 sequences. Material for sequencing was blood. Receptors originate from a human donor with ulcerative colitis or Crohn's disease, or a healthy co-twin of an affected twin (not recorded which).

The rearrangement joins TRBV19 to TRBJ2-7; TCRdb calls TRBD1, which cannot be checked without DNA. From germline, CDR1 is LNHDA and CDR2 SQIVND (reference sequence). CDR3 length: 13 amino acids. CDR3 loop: CASSGTGSGEQYF.

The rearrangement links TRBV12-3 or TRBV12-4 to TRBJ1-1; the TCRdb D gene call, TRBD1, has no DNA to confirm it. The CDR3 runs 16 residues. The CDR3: CASSPKGGQMNTEAFF.

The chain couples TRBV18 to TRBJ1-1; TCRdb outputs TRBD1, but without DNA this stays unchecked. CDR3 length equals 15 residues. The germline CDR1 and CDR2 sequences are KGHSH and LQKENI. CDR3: CASSPGDRMNTEAFF.